One T cell receptor (beta chain) is described in this entry. Its antigen is still unknown. The CDR3 spans 17 residues. V dropped 1 base and J dropped 4; count of bases not matched to a gene: 7. Germline CDR1 SEHNR, CDR2 FQNEAQ (reference sequence). This entry belongs to a study of cytomegalovirus exposure and HLA in healthy donors. Findings and limits, study-wide: Fewer N-insertions than the roughly 630-donor mean were reportedly shown by an Asian-associated ancestry cluster in a later analysis. Later examination showed HLA-associated TCR beta chains had greater clonal expansion than equally common others. Associated with cytomegalovirus, according to the listing, were 150 to 200 TCR beta chains.

The study ran its PCR with 60 Vbeta and 13 Jbeta primers. Some clones are missing from TCRdb's copy, which holds only in-frame ones; the method was immunoSEQ multiplex PCR. The sample includes about 120,000 clones, around three quarters of them seen just once. V and J are TRBV7-9 and TRBJ2-2, with 9 nucleotides matching TRBD1. This TCR came from a man aged 50 or older in good health and CMV-seropositive. The sample comprised PBMCs. CDR3 in DNA: TGTGCCAGCAGCTTAGTCGTGGGGACAGGGTTCACCGGGGAGCTGTTTTTT. As protein: CASSLVVGTGFTGELFF.